This T cell receptor beta chain was profiled in a study of PD-1 blockade in classical Hodgkin lymphoma. Study-wide findings and caveats: Compared with healthy donors, newly diagnosed patients reportedly showed lower baseline TCR diversity. Anyone who began nivolumab under 1 year after ASCT was excluded.

Clones were sequenced by immunoSEQ multiplex PCR, and TCRdb holds only the in-frame ones, with some missing. The repertoire includes tens of thousands of clones, approximately 94% of them detected once, and more than 6.5% sits in the top ten. All patients experienced relapse after autologous stem cell transplantation, and brentuximab vedotin exposure was variable. About this clone itself: Its antigen remains unidentified.

CDR3 length equals 14 residues. Per germline, CDR1 SGHRS and CDR2 YFSETQ. V lost 4 bases to trimming and J lost 3 bases, with 14 bases between them. This TCR came from a human donor with classical Hodgkin lymphoma. Sequenced here: peripheral blood mononuclear cells (PBMCs), sampled at baseline. V gene TRBV5-1 combines with J gene TRBJ2-7, with D perhaps TRBD1 (6 bases). CDR3 DNA sequence: TGCGCCAGCAGCCCCATACAGGGAAACTACGAGCAGTACTTC. This translates into CASSPIQGNYEQYF.